The following is a T cell receptor (beta chain) sequence with its context. This clone was seen many times. Its antigen is still unknown. Read sequence stops 3 residues before the CDR3 end, and the germline J gene provides the missing end. This specimen comes from a study of T cell clonality in common variable immunodeficiency (dated by TCRdb to 2014 to 2015). Equivalent amounts of genomic DNA from CVID and control samples were used as sequencing input. For every sample, a 60 bp segment covering the rearranged TCRbeta CDR3 region was amplified and then sequenced. The immunoSEQ assay, a bias-corrected multiplex PCR combined with high-throughput sequencing, was used to amplify TCRbeta. The authors' pipeline ran thus. Every unique nucleotide sequence was considered a clone and was annotated with V, D and J genes, copy number and frequency. Sequences were labeled productive if in frame, and non-productive if out of frame or containing stop codons. As previously described, clonality was computed from Shannon's entropy. The predicted amino acid sequences of productive clones were used to derive the mean CDR3 Kyte-Doolittle hydropathy. Scaled V gene usage was hierarchically clustered using Manhattan distance and complete linkage with the R hclust function. Sharing of clones by CDR3 amino acid sequence was evaluated through resampling of 12 repertoires per group over 100 rounds. The repertoires were screened for around 70 published EBV-specific TCRbeta sequences and around 250 published CMV-specific TCRbeta sequences. After a couple of CVID samples that produced fewer than 10,000 sequences were dropped from the analysis, 42 CVID repertoires remained. TCRdb took over this immuneACCESS table, retaining in-frame rearrangements with V and J assigned. Such tables are incomplete; in checked studies, under half of the missing clones stem from an unresolved V gene, and the remainder is unexplained. Clonal size and the V and J genes are those of that table, whereas D and trimming came from the DNA. The table notes 55,000 or so clones here, none of them singletons. Of the sample, roughly 5.9% falls within the top ten clones.

V lost 2 bases and J lost 2 bases; the stretch between them is 16 bases long. CDR1 and CDR2 are drawn from the germline V gene (reference sequence): LNHDA, SQIVND. From cysteine to phenylalanine, the CDR3 is 16 amino acids long. Part of the CDR3 DNA is given, 39 bases translated from base 1. Predominantly Caucasian heritage was noted among both the CVID patients and the healthy controls. Heparinized peripheral whole blood samples of about 5 to 8 ml were obtained from each donor. Genomic DNA from adults with common variable immune deficiency (CVID) and from healthy adult controls was used to sequence TCRbeta CDR3 repertoires. There were around 22 healthy adult volunteers in the control group (approximately 12 female and some ten male), ranging in age from roughly 20 to 70 years, with a mean age of roughly 35. Diluted blood was density-centrifuged over Hypaque 1077 or Ficoll-Paque to isolate peripheral blood mononuclear cells. Genomic DNA was extracted from unsorted mononuclear cells by Qiagen column purification or by a centrifugation-based method.

What the research found in general, with its limitations: Healthy controls shared more TCRbeta clones with each other than CVID subjects shared among themselves (p < 0.0001). Differences among patients in the CVID cohort limited the correlations between repertoire features and clinical complications. Despite equal DNA input, controls averaged roughly 80,000 unique sequences per sample versus around 30,000 in CVID samples. It was noted by the authors that sequencing of the repertoires of T cell subpopulations would be needed to clarify the cause of the increased clonality in CVID. Fewer deletions and N-nucleotide insertions were reportedly observed in CVID TCRbeta sequences, and highly modified clones with 13 or more V deletions were reportedly absent from CVID TCRbeta sequences. Increased TCRbeta clonality was found in CVID subjects compared with healthy controls (t-test p = 0.018), with the increase being most characteristic of about a third of subjects.

The chain couples TRBV19 to TRBJ2-7; the D segment could be TRBD1, given 6 matching bases. The sample comprised peripheral blood mononuclear cells. This receptor was obtained from a person between 18 and 75 years old in good health. The sequenced part of the CDR3 DNA is TGTGCCAGTAGTATAAGGTTTGTGGACAGCACCTACGAG. It codes for CASSIRFVDSTYE. The whole CDR3 protein reads CASSIRFVDSTYEQYF.